The 4 T cell receptor beta chains below come from one sample, sequenced in a study of tumor and adjacent non-tumor tissue in lung cancer. The library came from three nested PCR rounds adapted from ARM-PCR protocols. Via MiXCR, TCRdb re-called the multiplex PCR reads, giving one row per CDR3 protein. The repertoire includes about 93,000 distinct CDR3 sequences, about 66% of them detected once, and roughly 14% sits in the top ten. The template was RNA from unsorted bulk tissue. The sequencing sample was made of lung tumor tissue. The receptor set was obtained from a man in his sixties or seventies with non-small cell lung cancer.

This clonotype was seen repeatedly, ten times or more. The rearrangement joins TRBV12-3 or TRBV12-4 to TRBJ2-5; tentatively, D is TRBD1 (6 bases). The germline V and J ends were trimmed by 4 bases and 6 bases, with 9 bases remaining between them. This CDR3 has 12 amino acids. The DNA for the CDR3 is TGTGCCAGCAGTTCTACAGGGAAGACCCAGTACTTC. Residues: CASSSTGKTQYF.

This clonotype was observed a few times. A junction end diverges from the germline sequence, so it may reflect a read error. V gene TRBV11-3 combines with J gene TRBJ2-7; TRBD2 aligns across 10 bases. From germline, CDR1 is SGHNT and CDR2 YENEEA. This CDR3 is 16 amino acids long. The chain's CDR3 is CASSTRSGRITYEQYF. Written as DNA, the CDR3 is TGTGCCAGCAGCACCCGTAGCGGGAGGATAACCTACGAGCAGTATTTC.

To note about this clonotype: The CDR3 does not close with the conserved phenylalanine or tryptophan, likely indicating a read error. V and J are TRBV29-1 and TRBJ1-1; 8 nucleotides line up with TRBD1. Trimming removed 8 bases from V and 8 bases from J; junction bases left unmatched: 4. Per the germline V gene, CDR1 is SQVTM and CDR2 is ANQGSEA. The CDR3 length is 10 residues. CDR3 sequence reads: CSTGDREAFI. As DNA, the CDR3 is TGCAGCACCGGGGACAGGGAAGCTTTCATT.

This clonotype showed up just once. The chain's CDR3 is CASSMDLTGTQYF. Written as DNA, the CDR3 is TGTGCCAGTAGCATGGACCTTACGGGGACCCAGTACTTC. The chain has TRBV5-4 and TRBJ2-5; D not certain. CDR3 size: 13 residues. The V and J ends lost 8 bases and 7 bases respectively, with 18 bases between them. Germline values: CDR1 SGHNT, CDR2 YYREEE (reference sequence).